These 24 T cell receptor beta chains share one sample of origin, sequenced in a study of vaccination effects on CD4 cells after COVID-19. No antigen has been assigned to these receptors. Following 10 days of culture, CD4+ T cells were isolated. Here immunoSEQ multiplex PCR was the method, and the copy in TCRdb shows in-frame clones only, minus some. The repertoire includes about 72,000 clones, approximately 71% of them detected once, and 2% to 2.5% sits in the top ten. The sequenced sample was CD4+ T cells from PBMCs cultured without peptide, obtained before COVID-19 vaccination. These receptors all stem from a human donor who received a COVID-19 vaccine.

This clone was found once. The V call is TRBV27, the J call TRBJ2-5; tentatively, D is TRBD2 (7 bases). Between the trimmed V and J ends, which lost 4 bases and 6 bases, there was a span of 15 bases. There are 14 residues in the CDR3. Germline assignment: CDR1 MNHEY and CDR2 SMNVEV (reference sequence). The CDR3 nucleotides read TGTGCCAGCAGTTCACAGGGAGGGCAAAAGACCCAGTACTTC. This gives the protein CASSSQGGQKTQYF.

The CDR3, as DNA: TGTGCCAGCTCACCACTGGTAACAGGGAATGAAAAACTGTTTTTT. Its translation is CASSPLVTGNEKLFF. The V call is TRBV18, the J call TRBJ1-4, with D possibly being TRBD1 (6 bases). Deletions cut 1 base from V and 5 bases from J, with 11 bases between. CDR3 length: 15 residues. Germline CDR1 is KGHSH and CDR2 is LQKENI.

The chain combines TRBV5-1 with TRBJ2-7; 9 bases align to TRBD1. The CDR3 length is 17 residues. Germline V gene data show CDR1 as SGHRS and CDR2 as YFSETQ. J was trimmed by 1 base and V by 4 bases; bases with no gene match: 12. The CDR3 loop is CASSAVPPGQGSYEQYV. The CDR3 bases are TGCGCCAGCAGCGCGGTACCCCCGGGACAGGGTTCCTACGAGCAGTACGTC.

The chain is built from TRBV30 and TRBJ2-5; tentative D call: TRBD2 (5 bases). Trimming pared 0 bases from V and 6 bases from J, leaving 14 bases between. CDR1 GTSNPN and CDR2 SVGIG come from the germline V gene (reference sequence). This CDR3 has 14 residues. CDR3 coding DNA: TGTGCCTGGAGTGTTCAGACTAAAGGGAAGACCCAGTACTTC. Amino acids: CAWSVQTKGKTQYF.

The chain recombines TRBV5-8 with TRBJ1-4; maybe TRBD1 (6 bases). Trimming pared 2 bases from V and 4 bases from J, leaving 12 bases between. The length of the CDR3 is 15 residues. Germline CDR1 is SGHTS and CDR2 is YDEGEE. In DNA form, the CDR3 reads TGTGCCAGCAGCTTACAGGGACTGTATAATGAAAAACTGTTTTTT. Translation gives CASSLQGLYNEKLFF. Together with reference TRBV5-8 and TRBJ1-4, the CDR3 gives the full variable domain: EAGVTQSPTHLIKTRGQQATLRCSPISGHTSVYWYQQALGLGLQFLLWYDEGEERNRGNFPPRFSGRQFPNYSSELNVNALELEDSALYLCASSLQGLYNEKLFFGSGTQLSVL.

The chain uses TRBV19 and TRBJ2-3; 11 nucleotides align to TRBD2. CDR1 is LNHDA, CDR2 SQIVND, per germline (reference sequence). The CDR3 is 18 amino acids. Unmatched junction bases numbered 16, after V lost 5 bases and J lost 6 bases. Here the CDR3 reads CASSSDRVSSGGRDTQYF. The CDR3 DNA reads as TGTGCCAGTAGTTCCGACAGGGTATCTAGCGGGGGGAGGGATACGCAGTATTTT.

The chain has TRBV5-5 and TRBJ2-7, with D possibly being TRBD2 (6 bases). Germline CDR1 SGHKS, CDR2 YYEKEE (reference sequence). The ends were cut back, 0 bases at V and 2 bases at J, with 12 bases in the middle. The CDR3 spans 15 residues. CDR3 in DNA: TGTGCCAGCAGCTTGGCTGCTTCGGGGGCCTACGAGCAGTACGTC. Translating it yields CASSLAASGAYEQYV.

This clone appeared a single time. The J gene is TRBJ1-2, the V gene TRBV18; D unclear. The CDR3 is 12 amino acids. Trimming took off 2 bases at V and 4 bases at J, with 5 bases between the two ends. Germline V lookup: CDR1 KGHSH, CDR2 LQKENI. CDR3 sequence: CASSPEGYGYTF. The CDR3 bases are TGTGCCAGCTCACCAGAAGGCTATGGCTACACCTTC.

This chain uses TRBV5-4 with TRBJ2-5, with a tentative D call TRBD2 (5 bases). Per the germline V gene, CDR1 is SGHNT and CDR2 is YYREEE (reference sequence). This CDR3 has 15 residues. The germline V and J ends were trimmed by 4 bases and 1 base, with 14 bases remaining between them. This CDR3 is CASSAGPAAQETQYF. The CDR3 DNA reads as TGTGCCAGCAGCGCCGGTCCAGCGGCCCAAGAGACCCAGTACTTC. Together with reference TRBV5-4 and TRBJ2-5, the CDR3 gives the full variable domain: ETGVTQSPTHLIKTRGQQVTLRCSSQSGHNTVSWYQQALGQGPQFIFQYYREEENGRGNFPPRFSGLQFPNYSSELNVNALELDDSALYLCASSAGPAAQETQYFGPGTRLLVL.

The table lists this clone with a count of one. The rearrangement uses TRBV19 and TRBJ2-2, with 8 bases aligning to TRBD1. J gave up 5 bases and V 5 bases, and 13 bases lay outside the gene matches. Per germline, CDR1 LNHDA and CDR2 SQIVND (reference sequence). The CDR3 runs 17 residues. The CDR3 DNA sequence: TGTGCCAGTAGTCCGGGACAGGCCTTTCTAAGAACCGGGGAGCTGTTTTTT. This codes for CASSPGQAFLRTGELFF.

The V and J genes are TRBV3-1 (or the pseudogene TRBV3-2) and TRBJ1-2; 7 nucleotides agree with TRBD1. The trim removed 1 base at V and 4 bases at J, leaving 6 bases unmatched. This CDR3 is 15 amino acids long. Germline CDR1 and CDR2: LGHDT and YNNKEL (reference sequence). CDR3 nucleotides: TGTGCCAGCAGCCAAGTCCTAGGGGGCGCCTATGGCTACACCTTC. Translating it yields CASSQVLGGAYGYTF.

The rearrangement links TRBV7-2 to TRBJ2-7; maybe TRBD2 (6 bases). The germline CDR1 and CDR2 sequences are SGHTA and FQGNSA. The CDR3 runs to 13 residues. Trimming took 3 bases from V and 6 from J, leaving 12 bases between them. The CDR3 nucleotides read TGTGCCAGCAGCTTCAGGGAGGCGGGCGAGCAGTACGTC. Encoded protein: CASSFREAGEQYV.

The genes are TRBV28 and TRBJ2-7, with D possibly being TRBD2 (5 bases). The CDR3 is 11 amino acids. Germline values: CDR1 MDHEN, CDR2 SYDVKM. The ends were cut back, 6 bases at V and 7 bases at J, with 10 bases in the middle. The CDR3 sequence: CASRGVGEQYV. The CDR3 region has the DNA TGTGCCAGCAGGGGAGTGGGGGAGCAGTACGTC.

V usage is TRBV10-3 and J usage is TRBJ1-2; 9 nucleotides match TRBD1. Per the germline V gene, CDR1 is ENHRY and CDR2 is SYGVKD. The CDR3 extends over 15 amino acids. V shed 6 bases, J shed 0 bases, and the junction held 5 bases outside the gene matches. The CDR3 loop reads CAISLQGAANYGYTF. The CDR3 coding sequence is TGTGCCATCAGCTTACAGGGGGCGGCTAACTATGGCTACACCTTC.

The genes are TRBV7-8 and TRBJ2-7, with D unclear. V shed 2 bases and J shed 4 bases, with 24 bases lying between them. Germline-derived CDR1 and CDR2 are SGHVS and FQNEAQ. The CDR3 consists of 18 residues. The CDR3 DNA sequence: TGTGCCAGCAGCTTATCTCAGGACCGTCGACCTGAGCTTTACGAGCAGTACGTC. It encodes CASSLSQDRRPELYEQYV.

The chain is built from TRBV18 and TRBJ1-2; weak D call: TRBD1 (5 bases). V was clipped by 3 bases and J by 3 bases, with 14 bases between them. This CDR3 has 15 residues. Germline CDR1 KGHSH, CDR2 LQKENI. The CDR3 here is CASSPELGGDYGYTF. The CDR3 bases are TGTGCCAGCTCACCCGAGTTGGGGGGGGACTATGGCTACACCTTC. Looking up the rest from reference TRBV18 and TRBJ1-2 gives the full variable domain: NAGVMQNPRHLVRRRGQEARLRCSPMKGHSHVYWYRQLPEEGLKFMVYLQKENIIDESGMPKERFSAEFPKEGPSILRIQQVVRGDSAAYFCASSPELGGDYGYTFGSGTRLTVV.

This chain uses TRBV23-1 with TRBJ1-5, with D hard to call. TRBV23-1 is known as an ORF, though its function is uncertain. The CDR3 runs to 16 residues. V was clipped by 2 bases and J by 3 bases, with 14 bases between them. The CDR3 nucleotides read TGCGCCAGCAGTCAAGAAACACCCCCAATCAATCAGCCCCAGCATTTT. Encoded protein: CASSQETPPINQPQHF.

This chain uses TRBV28 with TRBJ1-5, with D possibly being TRBD1 (5 bases). Deletions cut 2 bases from V and 2 bases from J, with 13 bases between. Germline values: CDR1 MDHEN, CDR2 SYDVKM. The CDR3 extends over 16 amino acids. Here the CDR3 reads CASSLTPDSRNQPQHF. The CDR3 coding sequence is TGTGCCAGCAGTTTAACCCCTGACAGTCGCAATCAGCCCCAGCATTTT. Drawing the rest from reference TRBV28 and TRBJ1-5, the complete variable domain is DVKVTQSSRYLVKRTGEKVFLECVQDMDHENMFWYRQDPGLGLRLIYFSYDVKMKEKGDIPEGYSVSREKKERFSLILESASTNQTSMYLCASSLTPDSRNQPQHFGDGTRLSIL.

The rearrangement links TRBV9 to TRBJ2-2, with 7 bases aligning to TRBD2. CDR3 length: 18 amino acids. Per germline, CDR1 SGDLS and CDR2 YYNGEE. J gave up 0 bases and V 4 bases, and 12 bases lay outside the gene matches. The CDR3 reads CASSTRTSGYTNTGELFF. The CDR3 DNA sequence: TGTGCCAGCAGCACCAGGACTAGTGGCTACACGAACACCGGGGAGCTGTTTTTT. The full variable domain, with the rest looked up from reference TRBV9 and TRBJ2-2, is DSGVTQTPKHLITATGQRVTLRCSPRSGDLSVYWYQQSLDQGLQFLIQYYNGEERAKGNILERFSAQQFPDLHSELNLSSLELGDSALYFCASSTRTSGYTNTGELFFGEGSRLTVL.

The genes are TRBV30 and TRBJ1-5; D is possibly TRBD1 (6 bases). Germline CDR1 GTSNPN, CDR2 SVGIG (reference sequence). The CDR3 extends over 14 amino acids. CDR3 nucleotide sequence: TGTGCTCAAGCCGGGGGGCTTGACAATCAGCCCCAGCATTTT. It is translated as CAQAGGLDNQPQHF.

This sequence joins TRBV30 and TRBJ1-5, with 8 positions matching TRBD1. CDR3 length: 15 residues. Germline trimming cut 3 bases from V and 4 bases from J; bases unmatched to any gene: 8. CDR1 GTSNPN and CDR2 SVGIG come from the germline V gene (reference sequence). This chain's CDR3 is CAWSIQGAWNQPQHF. The DNA of the CDR3 is TGTGCCTGGAGCATTCAGGGGGCTTGGAATCAGCCCCAGCATTTT.

This chain connects TRBV19 to TRBJ1-5, with a weak D call TRBD1 (5 bases). The V end was cut by 6 bases, the J end by 1 base, with 10 bases between. The germline V gene has CDR1 LNHDA and CDR2 SQIVND (reference sequence). There are 14 residues in the CDR3. CDR3 residues: CASSQGRSNQPQHF. In nucleotides, the CDR3 is TGTGCCAGTAGCCAGGGTAGGAGCAATCAGCCCCAGCATTTT.

This clone has only a few counts. The chain uses TRBV19 and TRBJ1-2; 10 bases are a match to TRBD1. Losses at the gene ends were 5 bases for V and 3 bases for J; bases not matched to a gene: 6. Germline V lookup: CDR1 LNHDA, CDR2 SQIVND (reference sequence). This CDR3 spans 15 amino acids. In nucleotides, the CDR3 is TGTGCCAGTAGTTCCCGGACAGGGGGAGACTATGGCTACACCTTC. This sequence encodes CASSSRTGGDYGYTF.

V is TRBV13 and J is TRBJ2-5, with 11 bases lining up with TRBD2. This CDR3 has 18 residues. The V segment lost 5 bases and the J segment 1 base; nucleotides outside the gene matches: 12. CDR1 PRHDT and CDR2 FYEKMQ come from the germline V gene (reference sequence). Here the CDR3 reads CASSRYLAGGQLQETQYF. CDR3 nucleotide sequence: TGTGCCAGCAGCCGGTACCTAGCGGGGGGTCAACTCCAAGAGACCCAGTACTTC.